This TCR beta chain is from a study of CD8+ T cells in alopecia areata. Study conclusions and caveats: It was observed that many expanded lesional clones persisted in scalp and blood during tofacitinib. Affected lesional scalp, above all in alopecia totalis/universalis, was more clonal than normal scalp.

The treatment: oral pan-JAK inhibitor, 5-10 mg twice daily. Once RNA had been extracted, it was reverse transcribed into cDNA to act as the sequencing template. The assay was immunoSEQ multiplex PCR, and TCRdb's table has in-frame clones only and misses some. The sample consists of some 190,000 clones, 60% of them appearing once. The CDR3 has 13 amino acids. CDR1 is MGHDK and CDR2 is SYGVNS in the germline V gene. Trimming left V 6 bases short and J 8 bases short, with 14 bases between. A remark on this clone: Its antigen is still unknown.

The chain joins TRBV25-1 to TRBJ2-1; D is ambiguous. The input for sequencing was CD4+ T cells sorted from blood, taken at week 24, from a patient treated with tofacitinib. The receptor was derived from a human donor with alopecia areata. The CDR3: CASSPGSKDEQFF. Written as DNA, the CDR3 is TGTGCCAGCAGCCCGGGCTCCAAGGATGAGCAGTTCTTC.